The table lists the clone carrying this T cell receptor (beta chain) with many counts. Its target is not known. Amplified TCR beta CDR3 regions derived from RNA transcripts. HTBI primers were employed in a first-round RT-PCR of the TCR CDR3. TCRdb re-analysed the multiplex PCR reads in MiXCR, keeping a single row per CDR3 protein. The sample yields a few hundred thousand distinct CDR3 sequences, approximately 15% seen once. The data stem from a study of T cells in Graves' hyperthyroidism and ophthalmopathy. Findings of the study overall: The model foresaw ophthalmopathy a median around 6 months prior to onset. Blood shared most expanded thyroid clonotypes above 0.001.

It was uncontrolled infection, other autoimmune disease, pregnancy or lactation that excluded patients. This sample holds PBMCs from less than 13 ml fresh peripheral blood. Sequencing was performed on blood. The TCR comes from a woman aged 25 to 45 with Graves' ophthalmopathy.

CDR3 sequence: CASSLELAGTTYEQYF. In nucleotides, the CDR3 is TGTGCCAGCAGTTTGGAACTAGCGGGGACCACCTACGAGCAGTACTTC. This chain uses TRBV28 with TRBJ2-7; 10 nucleotides agree with TRBD2. The CDR3 runs 16 residues. V gave up 3 bases and J gave up 2 bases; unmatched junction bases: 7. Germline CDR1 and CDR2: MDHEN and SYDVKM.